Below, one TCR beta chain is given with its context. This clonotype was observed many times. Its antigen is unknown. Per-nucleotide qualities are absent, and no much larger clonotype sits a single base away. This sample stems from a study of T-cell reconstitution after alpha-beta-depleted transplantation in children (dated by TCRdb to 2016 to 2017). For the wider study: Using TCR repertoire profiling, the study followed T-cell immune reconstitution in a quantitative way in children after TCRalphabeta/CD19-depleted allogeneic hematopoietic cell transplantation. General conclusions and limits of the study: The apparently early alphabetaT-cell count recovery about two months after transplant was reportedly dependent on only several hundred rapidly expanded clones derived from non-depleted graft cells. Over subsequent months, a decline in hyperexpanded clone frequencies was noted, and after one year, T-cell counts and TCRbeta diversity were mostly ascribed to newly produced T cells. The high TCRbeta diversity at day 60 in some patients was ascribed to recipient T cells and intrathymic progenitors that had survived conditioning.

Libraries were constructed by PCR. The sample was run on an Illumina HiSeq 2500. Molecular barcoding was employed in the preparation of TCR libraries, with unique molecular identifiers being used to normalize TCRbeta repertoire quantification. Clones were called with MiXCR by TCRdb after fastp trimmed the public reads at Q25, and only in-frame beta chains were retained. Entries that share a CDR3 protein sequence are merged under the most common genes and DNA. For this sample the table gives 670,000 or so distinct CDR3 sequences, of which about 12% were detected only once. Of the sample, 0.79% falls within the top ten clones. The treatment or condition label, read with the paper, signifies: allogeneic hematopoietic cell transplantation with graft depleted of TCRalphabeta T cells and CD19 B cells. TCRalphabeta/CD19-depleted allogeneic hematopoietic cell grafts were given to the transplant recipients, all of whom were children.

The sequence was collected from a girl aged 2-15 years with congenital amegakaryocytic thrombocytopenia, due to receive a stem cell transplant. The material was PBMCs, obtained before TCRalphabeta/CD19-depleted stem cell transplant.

The nucleotides read TGCAGTGCAGCCCCGGGGACTAGTTCCAACGAGCAGTACTTC. It codes for CSAAPGTSSNEQYF. Rearrangement joined TRBV20-1 to TRBJ2-7, and 8 junctional nucleotides match TRBD2. From its cysteine to its phenylalanine, the CDR3 spans 14 amino acids. Here the CDR3 DNA is all that survives: 42 bases in frame from base 1. The germline V gene (reference sequence) supplies CDR1 DFQATT and CDR2 SNEGSKA. From V the trimming removes 6 bases and from J it removes 5 bases, while the gene matches leave 12 bases of the junction unaccounted for.